This T cell receptor (beta chain) was captured in a study of tissue T cells after allogeneic stem cell transplantation. Findings and limits, study-wide: Anatomically similar tissues had similar TCR repertoires within each patient. Alloreactivity or antigen specificity of tissue TCRs was not determined; some clones might be host cells. The patient cohort was small and clinically heterogeneous, with limited sampling depth.

The table lists this clone with a count of one. Its antigen is undetermined. Enrolled prospectively were adult allogeneic hematopoietic cell transplant recipients whose graft-versus-host disease was steroid-refractory. The method was immunoSEQ multiplex PCR; TCRdb's version includes in-frame clones alone and lacks a portion of them. The sample contains 900 to 1,500 clones, around 70% of which appear only once. This CDR3 is 15 amino acids long. V trimming: 2 bases; J trimming: 4 bases; junction bases outside the gene matches: 4. Germline CDR1 is SGHRS and CDR2 is YFSETQ. Source: skin, taken at autopsy. V usage is TRBV5-1 and J usage is TRBJ2-1, with 9 bases identical to TRBD2. The TCR was taken from a male patient of 60 years or more with steroid-refractory graft-versus-host disease after an allogeneic stem cell transplant. The graft donor may be the source of some T cells. Written as DNA, the CDR3 is TGCGCCAGCAGCTTCGGGCGGGGGGGTTACAATGAGCAGTTCTTC. This gives the protein CASSFGRGGYNEQFF.